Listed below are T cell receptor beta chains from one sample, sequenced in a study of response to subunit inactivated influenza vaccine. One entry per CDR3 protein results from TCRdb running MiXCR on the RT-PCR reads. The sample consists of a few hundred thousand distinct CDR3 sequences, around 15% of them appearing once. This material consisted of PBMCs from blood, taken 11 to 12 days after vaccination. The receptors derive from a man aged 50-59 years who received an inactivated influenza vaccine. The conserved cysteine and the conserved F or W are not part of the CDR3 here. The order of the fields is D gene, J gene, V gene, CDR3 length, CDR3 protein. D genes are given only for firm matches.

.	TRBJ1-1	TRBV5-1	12	ASSASNSLPEAF
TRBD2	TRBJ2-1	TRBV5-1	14	ASSGSTSGRANEQF
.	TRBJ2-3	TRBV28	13	ASRKVGGHTDTQY
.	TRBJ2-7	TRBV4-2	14	ASSQDLSGVPYEQY
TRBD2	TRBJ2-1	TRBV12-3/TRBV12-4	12	ASNPDGGEFEQF
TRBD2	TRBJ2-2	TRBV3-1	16	ASSTDLGLAGNTGELF
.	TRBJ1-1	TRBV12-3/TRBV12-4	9	ASRETAEAF
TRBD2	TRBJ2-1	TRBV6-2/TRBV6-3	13	ASSYLSGRANEQF
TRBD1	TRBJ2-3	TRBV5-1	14	ASSLAPDRETDTQY
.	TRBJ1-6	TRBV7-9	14	ASSFLSGQGGSPLH
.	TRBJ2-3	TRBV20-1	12	SASTGSRTDTQY
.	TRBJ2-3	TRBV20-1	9	SARHTDTQY
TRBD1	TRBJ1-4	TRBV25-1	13	ASSSPDRVNEKLF
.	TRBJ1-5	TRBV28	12	ASSQDRRDQPQH
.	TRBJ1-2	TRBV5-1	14	ASSLEVGGLGYGYT
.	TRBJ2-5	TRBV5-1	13	ASSWGSGPQETQY
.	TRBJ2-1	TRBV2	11	ASSPSAEGGQL
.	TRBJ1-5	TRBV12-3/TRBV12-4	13	ASSRDGVKGQPQH
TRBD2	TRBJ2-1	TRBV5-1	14	ASSSGTSGFYNEQF
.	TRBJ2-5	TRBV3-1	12	ASSPGTALETQY
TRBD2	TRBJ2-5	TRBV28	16	ASSNDRISTSGEQTQY
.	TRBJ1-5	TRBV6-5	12	ASSYSGIGQPQH
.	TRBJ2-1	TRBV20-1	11	SAGARLYNEQF
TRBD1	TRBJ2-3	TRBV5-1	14	ASSLERTGSADTQY
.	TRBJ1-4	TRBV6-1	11	ASSPRVREKLF
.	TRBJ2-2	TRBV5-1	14	ASSLVIHSNTGELF
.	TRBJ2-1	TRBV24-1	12	ATSFGTDNNEQF
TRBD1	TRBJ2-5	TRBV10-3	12	AISEPDRGQTQY
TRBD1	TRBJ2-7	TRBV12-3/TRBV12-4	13	ASSLRGQGFYEQY
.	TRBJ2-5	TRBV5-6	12	ASSLTSIQETQY
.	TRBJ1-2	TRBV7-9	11	ASTAGGASDYT
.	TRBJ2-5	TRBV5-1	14	ASSFRWGAGGETQY
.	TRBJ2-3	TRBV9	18	ASSRSYLDVSLPPADTQY
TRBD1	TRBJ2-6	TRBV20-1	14	SVKGTGRPGANVLT
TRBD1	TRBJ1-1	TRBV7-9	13	ASSSGTGWDTEAF
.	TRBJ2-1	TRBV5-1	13	ASSSEGASYNEQF
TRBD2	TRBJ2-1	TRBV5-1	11	ASSLSSGREQF
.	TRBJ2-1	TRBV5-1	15	ASSPQAIPGHGPGQF
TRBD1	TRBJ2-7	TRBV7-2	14	ASSSDLTGGRDEQY
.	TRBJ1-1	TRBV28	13	ASSLIRTVNTEAF
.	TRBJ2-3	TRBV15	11	ATSGGLTDTQY
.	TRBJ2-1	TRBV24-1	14	ATSDPQTSSYNEQF
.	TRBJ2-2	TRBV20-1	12	SASGVTNTGELF
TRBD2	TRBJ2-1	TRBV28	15	ASRLAGGPGSYNEQF
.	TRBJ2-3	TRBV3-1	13	ASSHRDSLMDTQY
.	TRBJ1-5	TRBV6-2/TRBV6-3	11	ASMQNSNQPQH
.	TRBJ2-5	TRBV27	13	ASSFGGTNQETQY
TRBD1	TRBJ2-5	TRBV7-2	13	ASSFQTGGRETQY
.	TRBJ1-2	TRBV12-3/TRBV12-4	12	ASSLVARGYGYT
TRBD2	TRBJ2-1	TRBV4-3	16	ASSQEVVGLAGVNEQF
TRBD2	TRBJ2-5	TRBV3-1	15	ASSQTSGRAFGETQY
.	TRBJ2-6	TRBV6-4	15	ASESGKRSSGANVLT
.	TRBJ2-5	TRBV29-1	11	SVGGTSQETQY
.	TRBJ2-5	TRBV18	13	ASSPPGLSGETQY
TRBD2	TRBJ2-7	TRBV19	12	ASSSRGEWYEQY
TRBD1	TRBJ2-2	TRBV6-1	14	ASRTGTGIESGELF
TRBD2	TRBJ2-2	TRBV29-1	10	SVGLDTGELF